A selection of T cell receptor beta chains follows, all from one sample in a study of T cells after somatic rescue of genetic block. Clones were sequenced by immunoSEQ multiplex PCR, and TCRdb holds only the in-frame ones, with some missing. The table records 9,500 to 15,000 clones, 71% of them present only once. Sequencing was carried out using peripheral blood mononuclear cells (PBMCs). These receptors were obtained from a boy between 10 and 17 years old. The CDR3 runs from the conserved cysteine through the conserved F or W. Each record gives: CDR3 protein, CDR3 DNA, J gene, D gene, clone size, V gene. A D gene is named only where the DNA matches it firmly. Rows may omit the clone size; those that give it use once, few, many or a size class.

CDR3: CASSLPLGVVNEQFF; DNA: TGTGCCAGCAGCCTCCCCCTAGGGGTTGTCAATGAGCAGTTCTTC; J: TRBJ2-1; D: NA; size: NA; V: TRBV28
CDR3: CASSHGTGSTPYGYTF; DNA: TGTGCCAGCAGTCACGGGACAGGCTCAACTCCCTATGGCTACACCTTC; J: TRBJ1-2; D: TRBD1; size: NA; V: TRBV27
CDR3: CASSLRQGANSPLHF; DNA: TGTGCCAGCAGCTTACGACAGGGGGCCAATTCACCCCTCCACTTT; J: TRBJ1-6; D: TRBD1; size: NA; V: TRBV13
CDR3: CASSLGGQGVKEQYF; DNA: TGTGCCAGCAGTTTAGGGGGACAGGGTGTAAAGGAGCAGTACTTC; J: TRBJ2-5; D: TRBD1; size: NA; V: TRBV28
CDR3: CASSLQGWSNQPQHF; DNA: TGTGCCAGCAGCTTGCAGGGTTGGAGCAATCAGCCCCAGCATTTT; J: TRBJ1-5; D: NA; size: NA; V: TRBV5-5
CDR3: CASSLASSYEQYF; DNA: TGTGCCAGCAGCTTGGCATCCTCCTACGAGCAGTACTTC; J: TRBJ2-7; D: NA; size: NA; V: TRBV5-6
CDR3: CASSFEGAKLGYTF; DNA: TGTGCCAGCAGTTTTGAGGGGGCAAAGCTTGGCTACACCTTC; J: TRBJ1-2; D: TRBD1; size: once; V: TRBV6-5
CDR3: CASSSYDLGETQYF; DNA: TGTGCCAGCAGCTCTTACGACTTGGGAGAGACCCAGTACTTC; J: TRBJ2-5; D: NA; size: once; V: TRBV7-9
CDR3: CASSLLGGFTDTQYF; DNA: TGCGCCAGCAGCTTGTTAGGAGGGTTCACAGATACGCAGTATTTT; J: TRBJ2-3; D: NA; size: once; V: TRBV5-1
CDR3: CAWSREGNQPQHF; DNA: TGTGCCTGGAGCAGGGAGGGCAATCAGCCCCAGCATTTT; J: TRBJ1-5; D: NA; size: NA; V: TRBV30
CDR3: CASSFSTGSYNEQFF; DNA: TGTGCCAGCAGCTTTTCCACAGGTTCCTACAATGAGCAGTTCTTC; J: TRBJ2-1; D: NA; size: once; V: TRBV11-3
CDR3: CASRRGLIETQYF; DNA: TGTGCCAGCAGAAGGGGGCTAATTGAGACCCAGTACTTC; J: TRBJ2-5; D: TRBD1; size: NA; V: TRBV25-1
CDR3: CASSSPGQGTFYEQYF; DNA: TGTGCCAGCAGCTCCCCGGGACAGGGTACTTTCTACGAGCAGTACTTC; J: TRBJ2-7; D: TRBD1; size: NA; V: TRBV11-2
CDR3: CASSLKDTGELFF; DNA: TGTGCCAGCAGCTTAAAGGACACCGGGGAGCTGTTTTTT; J: TRBJ2-2; D: NA; size: NA; V: TRBV7-3
CDR3: CASSKKGREAYEQYF; DNA: TGTGCCAGCAGCAAAAAGGGCAGGGAGGCCTACGAGCAGTACTTC; J: TRBJ2-7; D: NA; size: once; V: TRBV21-1
CDR3: CASSIGQGKNIQYF; DNA: TGCGCCAGCAGCATAGGACAGGGCAAAAACATTCAGTACTTC; J: TRBJ2-4; D: TRBD1; size: NA; V: TRBV5-1
CDR3: CASISRVGQGPYEQYF; DNA: TGTGCCAGCATCAGCAGGGTAGGACAGGGGCCCTACGAGCAGTACTTC; J: TRBJ2-7; D: TRBD1; size: NA; V: TRBV28
CDR3: CASSRGPGLYEQYF; DNA: TGTGCCAGCAGTCGAGGGCCAGGTCTATACGAGCAGTACTTC; J: TRBJ2-7; D: NA; size: NA; V: TRBV6-5
CDR3: CAIRSRAGTQYF; DNA: TGTGCCATCCGGAGCAGGGCAGGGACCCAGTACTTC; J: TRBJ2-5; D: NA; size: NA; V: TRBV10-3
CDR3: CASSRGQGSYGYTF; DNA: TGTGCCAGTAGTCGTGGACAGGGCTCCTATGGCTACACCTTC; J: TRBJ1-2; D: TRBD1; size: few; V: TRBV19
CDR3: CASSSNRGKNTEAFF; DNA: TGTGCCAGCAGTTCCAACAGGGGGAAGAACACTGAAGCTTTCTTT; J: TRBJ1-1; D: TRBD1; size: NA; V: TRBV6-1
CDR3: CAWSRDSLYEQYF; DNA: TGTGCCTGGAGTCGGGACAGCTTGTACGAGCAGTACTTC; J: TRBJ2-7; D: TRBD1; size: NA; V: TRBV30
CDR3: CASTGPGTADYGYTF; DNA: TGTGCCAGCACCGGGCCCGGGACAGCGGACTATGGCTACACCTTC; J: TRBJ1-2; D: TRBD1; size: NA; V: TRBV5-6
CDR3: CASSPRRGKMGEAFF; DNA: TGTGCCAGCTCACCACGTCGGGGGAAGATGGGTGAAGCTTTCTTT; J: TRBJ1-1; D: NA; size: NA; V: TRBV18
CDR3: CASSYSGLNQPQHF; DNA: TGTGCCAGCAGTTACTCGGGGCTGAATCAGCCCCAGCATTTT; J: TRBJ1-5; D: NA; size: NA; V: TRBV6-5
CDR3: CASSQPSAVYEQYF; DNA: TGTGCCAGCAGCCAGCCTAGCGCGGTCTACGAGCAGTACTTC; J: TRBJ2-7; D: NA; size: NA; V: TRBV7-3
CDR3: CASSQPLGTVREEQYF; DNA: TGTGCCAGCAGCCAACCTCTCGGGACAGTCCGAGAAGAGCAGTACTTC; J: TRBJ2-7; D: TRBD1; size: NA; V: TRBV4-2
CDR3: CASSFQGTPYNEQFF; DNA: TGTGCCAGCAGCTTTCAGGGAACTCCCTACAATGAGCAGTTCTTC; J: TRBJ2-1; D: NA; size: NA; V: TRBV5-4
CDR3: CASSPVGQDSGNTIYF; DNA: TGTGCCAGCTCACCCGTGGGGCAGGACTCTGGAAACACCATATATTTT; J: TRBJ1-3; D: NA; size: NA; V: TRBV18
CDR3: CASSLYSGNTGELFF; DNA: TGTGCCAGCAGCTTATATTCCGGGAACACCGGGGAGCTGTTTTTT; J: TRBJ2-2; D: NA; size: NA; V: TRBV11-2
CDR3: CASSFPDTPPRGYTF; DNA: TGCGCCAGCAGCTTCCCGGACACTCCCCCGAGGGGCTACACCTTC; J: TRBJ1-2; D: NA; size: NA; V: TRBV5-1
CDR3: CASSVLNQPQHF; DNA: TGTGCCAGCTCAGTCCTCAATCAGCCCCAGCATTTT; J: TRBJ1-5; D: NA; size: NA; V: TRBV18
CDR3: CASSLGTAYGYTF; DNA: TGTGCCAGCAGCTTAGGGACAGCCTATGGCTACACCTTC; J: TRBJ1-2; D: TRBD1; size: NA; V: TRBV25-1
CDR3: CASSPGNRGYGYTF; DNA: TGTGCCAGCAGTCCCGGAAACAGGGGGTATGGCTACACCTTC; J: TRBJ1-2; D: TRBD1; size: NA; V: TRBV28
CDR3: CASSFNGAYEQYF; DNA: TGTGCCAGCAGCTTTAACGGCGCCTACGAGCAGTACTTC; J: TRBJ2-7; D: NA; size: once; V: TRBV7-2
CDR3: CASRQDRITEAFF; DNA: TGTGCCAGCAGACAAGACAGAATCACTGAAGCTTTCTTT; J: TRBJ1-1; D: NA; size: once; V: TRBV27
CDR3: CASSSWDRLYGYTF; DNA: TGCGCCAGCAGTTCGTGGGACAGGCTCTATGGCTACACCTTC; J: TRBJ1-2; D: TRBD1; size: few; V: TRBV5-1
CDR3: CASSQNRGEQYF; DNA: TGCGCCAGCAGCCAAAACAGGGGCGAGCAGTACTTC; J: TRBJ2-7; D: TRBD1; size: NA; V: TRBV5-1
CDR3: CASSIGGLLPYGYTF; DNA: TGTGCCAGTAGTATTGGGGGTCTGTTACCATATGGCTACACCTTC; J: TRBJ1-2; D: NA; size: NA; V: TRBV19
CDR3: CASILWTGTKTEAFF; DNA: TGCGCCAGCATCCTTTGGACAGGGACAAAGACTGAAGCTTTCTTT; J: TRBJ1-1; D: TRBD1; size: once; V: TRBV5-1
CDR3: CASSFKGGYTF; DNA: TGTGCCAGCAGCTTTAAGGGAGGCTACACCTTC; J: TRBJ1-2; D: NA; size: NA; V: TRBV5-8
CDR3: CASRFLNTEAFF; DNA: TGTGCCAGCCGGTTCCTGAACACTGAAGCTTTCTTT; J: TRBJ1-1; D: NA; size: NA; V: TRBV6-1
CDR3: CAWEGVTDTQYF; DNA: TGTGCCTGGGAGGGAGTAACAGATACGCAGTATTTT; J: TRBJ2-3; D: NA; size: NA; V: TRBV30
CDR3: CASKKDSYNEQFF; DNA: TGTGCCAGCAAAAAGGACTCCTACAATGAGCAGTTCTTC; J: TRBJ2-1; D: NA; size: NA; V: TRBV27
CDR3: CASSVMTGYTGELFF; DNA: TGTGCCAGCAGTGTTATGACAGGGTACACCGGGGAGCTGTTTTTT; J: TRBJ2-2; D: TRBD1; size: NA; V: TRBV6-6
CDR3: CAWRQVGGPGEQFF; DNA: TGTGCCTGGAGACAAGTGGGAGGGCCGGGTGAGCAGTTCTTC; J: TRBJ2-1; D: TRBD2; size: NA; V: TRBV30
CDR3: CASSPSENTEAFF; DNA: TGTGCCAGCTCACCGAGCGAGAACACTGAAGCTTTCTTT; J: TRBJ1-1; D: NA; size: NA; V: TRBV18
CDR3: CASSSPPLGEKLFF; DNA: TGTGCCAGCAGTTCCCCCCCTTTGGGTGAAAAACTGTTTTTT; J: TRBJ1-4; D: NA; size: NA; V: TRBV28
CDR3: CSVETQERGFYEQYF; DNA: TGCAGCGTTGAAACCCAGGAAAGGGGCTTTTACGAGCAGTACTTC; J: TRBJ2-7; D: NA; size: NA; V: TRBV29-1
CDR3: CASRAYGARQPQHF; DNA: TGTGCCAGCAGGGCCTACGGGGCGAGGCAGCCCCAGCATTTT; J: TRBJ1-5; D: NA; size: NA; V: TRBV6-5
CDR3: CASKQAPNEQYF; DNA: TGTGCCAGTAAACAGGCGCCAAACGAGCAGTACTTC; J: TRBJ2-7; D: NA; size: NA; V: TRBV19
CDR3: CASSLQPSGNTIYF; DNA: TGTGCCAGCAGCTTACAGCCCTCTGGAAACACCATATATTTT; J: TRBJ1-3; D: NA; size: NA; V: TRBV7-6
CDR3: CASSTGTGKGNEQFF; DNA: TGCGCCAGCTCGACCGGGACAGGGAAAGGCAATGAGCAGTTCTTC; J: TRBJ2-1; D: TRBD1; size: NA; V: TRBV5-1